This T cell receptor (beta chain) is drawn from a study of technical replicates of blood from several donors listed by TCRdb under 2017. Of note for this clone: Its antigen remains undetermined. Base qualities were left out, and no much larger clone turns up one base away.

Trimmed from V: 1 base; trimmed from J: 3 bases; junction bases lacking a gene match: 5. The germline V gene (reference sequence) supplies CDR1 SEHNR and CDR2 FQNEAQ. From the cysteine through the phenylalanine, the CDR3 covers 16 amino acids. This entry keeps only the CDR3 DNA: 48 bases, framed from base 1. The library was obtained by the immunoSEQ multiplex PCR assay. Sourced from immuneACCESS, this table was stored by TCRdb with only in-frame sequences that have V and J called. A share of the clones is absent; for the studies checked, an unresolved V gene accounts for under half, and the remainder has no known explanation. The sample data list about 59,000 clones, and around 93% of these were observed just once. The ten largest clones add up to less than 5% of the sample.

Sequencing was done on a sample of PBMCs. The source is a human donor in good health. Some clones in this sample may be carry-over from other donors' samples. The sequence links TRBV7-9 to TRBJ2-3; 9 bases in between match TRBD2. The nucleotides read TGTGCCAGCAGCTTAGGAGTGGCGGGAGGGACAGATACGCAGTATTTT. Translated, this is CASSLGVAGGTDTQYF.